The 14 T cell receptor beta chains in this list originate from one sample, sequenced in a study of T cell changes during pregnancy in multiple sclerosis. Sequenced by immunoSEQ multiplex PCR; TCRdb stores in-frame clones only, minus some. Of about 58,000 clones listed, about 92% are singletons. The sequenced sample was CD8+ T cells from peripheral blood mononuclear cells, obtained in the second trimester of pregnancy. These TCRs come from a female donor with multiple sclerosis, enrolled in a pregnancy study.

This clone was counted only a few times. The chain combines TRBV5-1 with TRBJ1-6; possible D gene TRBD1, 5 bases. This CDR3 region has 15 residues. In germline, CDR1 is SGHRS, CDR2 YFSETQ. V lost 2 bases to trimming and J lost 0 bases, with 6 bases between them. CDR3 in amino acids: CASSFQGSYNSPLHF. The CDR3 region has the DNA TGCGCCAGCAGCTTTCAGGGCTCCTATAATTCACCCCTCCACTTT.

The V and J genes are TRBV7-8 and TRBJ1-1; no reliable D call. Per germline, CDR1 SGHVS and CDR2 FQNEAQ. The CDR3 runs 15 residues. V lost 4 bases and J 1 base, leaving 13 bases between the germline ends. The CDR3 bases are TGTGCCAGCAGCTCCGAGGTCAATTGGAACACTGAAGCTTTCTTT. This translates into CASSSEVNWNTEAFF.

The chain recombines TRBV9 with TRBJ1-2; the match to TRBD1 covers 9 bases. This CDR3 region has 15 residues. Germline V CDR1 and CDR2: SGDLS, YYNGEE. Trimming took 0 bases from V and 4 from J; bases not matched to a gene: 4. The CDR3 loop reads CASSVGGTGLYGYTF. In DNA form, the CDR3 reads TGTGCCAGCAGCGTAGGAGGGACAGGGCTCTATGGCTACACCTTC.

V is TRBV25-1 and J is TRBJ2-7; 8 bases are shared with TRBD1. Germline assignment: CDR1 MGHDK and CDR2 SYGVNS. V trimming: 2 bases; J trimming: 5 bases; junction bases outside the gene matches: 5. CDR3 length equals 14 residues. The CDR3 nucleotides are TGTGCCAGCAGTGAAGGGCAGGGGGCGGACGAGCAGTACTTC. Protein sequence: CASSEGQGADEQYF.

The chain is built from TRBV7-9 and TRBJ2-7, with D uncertain. Germline values: CDR1 SEHNR, CDR2 FQNEAQ (reference sequence). The CDR3 consists of 13 residues. The V end lost 1 base, the J end lost 7 bases, and 11 bases lay between the germline ends. CDR3 DNA sequence: TGTGCCAGCAGCTTAGTAGATACTTGGGAGCAGTACTTC. It specifies CASSLVDTWEQYF. Full variable domain (outside the CDR3, taken from reference TRBV7-9 and TRBJ2-7): DTGVSQNPRHKITKRGQNVTFRCDPISEHNRLYWYRQTLGQGPEFLTYFQNEAQLEKSRLLSDRFSAERPKGSFSTLEIQRTEQGDSAMYLCASSLVDTWEQYFGPGTRLTVT.

This chain connects TRBV19 to TRBJ1-3; 8 bases map to TRBD1. V was pared by 8 bases and J by 0 bases, with 3 bases of the junction left unmatched. Germline values: CDR1 LNHDA, CDR2 SQIVND (reference sequence). The CDR3 contains 14 residues. The CDR3 region is CASWGQVSGNTIYF. CDR3 in DNA: TGTGCCAGTTGGGGACAGGTCTCTGGAAACACCATATATTTT.

V is TRBV4-2 and J is TRBJ2-3; TRBD2 might be the D (6 bases). The V end was cut by 0 bases, the J end by 1 base, with 14 bases between. Germline V gives CDR1 LGHNA, CDR2 YNFKEQ. This CDR3 has 17 amino acids. DNA for the CDR3: TGTGCCAGCAGCCAAGATAGGGGTTCGGGGGGCACAGATACGCAGTATTTT. As protein: CASSQDRGSGGTDTQYF.

This chain uses TRBV4-3 with TRBJ2-7; the D gene is possibly TRBD2 (5 bases). Germline V gene sequence: CDR1 LGHNA, CDR2 YSLEER. V gave up 2 bases and J gave up 2 bases, with 10 bases separating them. The CDR3 is made up of 14 amino acids. The DNA for the CDR3 is TGCGCCAGCAGCCAATTTGGAGGCCCCTACGAGCAGTACTTC. Translating gives CASSQFGGPYEQYF.

The chain uses TRBV27 and TRBJ1-1; a weak D match, TRBD1 (5 bases). The germline V gene encodes CDR1 MNHEY and CDR2 SMNVEV (reference sequence). The V end lost 3 bases, the J end lost 1 base, and 18 bases lay between the germline ends. The CDR3 is made up of 17 amino acids. The CDR3 sequence: CASSLLVRGTENTEAFF. CDR3 sequence (DNA): TGTGCCAGCAGTTTGCTCGTACGGGGGACTGAGAACACTGAAGCTTTCTTT.

Written as DNA, the CDR3 is TGTGCCAGCAGTGACGGAGGACTAGGAATTCAGCAGGCGGATACGCAGTATTTT. Its translation is CASSDGGLGIQQADTQYF. The chain recombines TRBV2 with TRBJ2-3; 7 bases line up with TRBD2. The V and J ends lost 3 bases and 6 bases, in that order; junction bases with no gene match: 18. Germline V lookup: CDR1 SNHLY, CDR2 FYNNEI. The CDR3 totals 18 residues. Combining the CDR3 with reference TRBV2 and TRBJ2-3 gives the whole variable domain EPEVTQTPSHQVTQMGQEVILRCVPISNHLYFYWYRQILGQKVEFLVSFYNNEISEKSEIFDDQFSVERPDGSNFTLKIRSTKLEDSAMYFCASSDGGLGIQQADTQYFGPGTRLTVL.

This chain links TRBV7-9 with TRBJ2-1; 11 bases line up with TRBD2. Trimming removed 8 bases from V and 3 bases from J; junction bases left unmatched: 3. Germline CDR1 reads SEHNR; CDR2 reads FQNEAQ (reference sequence). The CDR3 extends over 14 amino acids. CDR3 coding DNA: TGTGCCAGCCCGGGACTAGCGGACTACAATGAGCAGTTCTTC. Translated, it gives CASPGLADYNEQFF.

The chain links TRBV6-5 to TRBJ1-3, with D possibly matching TRBD1 (6 bases). This CDR3 is built from 14 residues. In germline, CDR1 is MNHEY, CDR2 SVGAGI. Trimming shortened V by 5 bases and J by 4 bases, and 12 bases separated the two germline ends. CDR3 DNA: TGTGCCAGCAGTAGGACAGCGGCGGGAAACACCATATATTTT. Protein: CASSRTAAGNTIYF.

The chain carries TRBV18 and TRBJ2-2; 12 bases are a match to TRBD1. CDR3 length equals 17 residues. V dropped 3 bases and J dropped 6; count of bases not matched to a gene: 8. CDR1 KGHSH and CDR2 LQKENI come from the germline V gene. CDR3: CASSPNPGQGAAGELFF. The CDR3 DNA follows: TGTGCCAGCTCACCCAATCCGGGACAGGGGGCCGCCGGGGAGCTGTTTTTT.

The CDR3 nucleotides are TGCGCCAGCAGCTTTCGGACAGTTACAGATACGCAGTATTTT. Its translation is CASSFRTVTDTQYF. The chain couples TRBV5-1 to TRBJ2-3, with a tentative D call TRBD1 (6 bases). V was cut by 2 bases and J by 3 bases, with 10 bases left in between. CDR3 size: 14 residues. The germline V gene has CDR1 SGHRS and CDR2 YFSETQ.